The 32 T cell receptor beta chains presented below share a single source sample, sequenced in a study of Tregs in tolerant kidney transplant recipients. TCRdb's table, derived via immunoSEQ multiplex PCR, lists solely in-frame clones and lacks some. The table has around 43,000 clones, under 95% seen once. Sequenced input: Tregs from blood. The origin of the receptors is a human donor in good health.

CDR3 DNA: TGTGCCAGCAGCTTAGGGGTTAATCCTTATGGCTACACCTTC. Its translation is CASSLGVNPYGYTF. The chain combines TRBV7-9 with TRBJ1-2; D is unresolved. This CDR3 has 14 residues. Trimming stripped 1 base from V and 5 bases from J, with 11 bases between. CDR1 is SEHNR and CDR2 is FQNEAQ in the germline V gene (reference sequence).

This chain uses TRBV7-8 with TRBJ2-7; 8 nucleotides line up with TRBD2. V shed 6 bases and J 4 bases; nucleotides not matched to a gene: 11. CDR1 is SGHVS and CDR2 is FQNEAQ in the germline V gene. The CDR3 is made up of 15 amino acids. This chain's CDR3 is CASSYYGAGGYEQYF. CDR3 nucleotide sequence: TGTGCCAGCAGTTATTACGGGGCGGGAGGTTACGAGCAGTACTTC.

V gene TRBV27 combines with J gene TRBJ1-1; D uncertain. Germline V gene sequence: CDR1 MNHEY, CDR2 SMNVEV (reference sequence). Trimming shortened V by 4 bases and J by 1 base, and 7 bases separated the two germline ends. This CDR3 has 13 amino acids. The CDR3 spells CASSYVRNTEAFF. The CDR3 region has the DNA TGTGCCAGCAGTTACGTCAGGAACACTGAAGCTTTCTTT.

This sequence joins TRBV30 and TRBJ1-1; no clear D gene. The germline V gene has CDR1 GTSNPN and CDR2 SVGIG (reference sequence). V lost 4 bases and J 0 bases, leaving 6 bases between the germline ends. The CDR3 contains 12 residues. For the CDR3, the DNA is TGTGCCTGGAATAGACTGAACACTGAAGCTTTCTTT. This gives the protein CAWNRLNTEAFF.

The chain is built from TRBV19 and TRBJ1-5, with a tentative D call TRBD1 (5 bases). CDR3 length equals 15 residues. The V end lost 7 bases, the J end lost 0 bases, and 13 bases lay between the germline ends. From germline, CDR1 is LNHDA and CDR2 SQIVND (reference sequence). CDR3 nucleotides: TGTGCCAGTACCCCCGAGGGACTTAGCAATCAGCCCCAGCATTTT. Its translation is CASTPEGLSNQPQHF. The whole variable domain, filled in from reference TRBV19 and TRBJ1-5, reads DGGITQSPKYLFRKEGQNVTLSCEQNLNHDAMYWYRQDPGQGLRLIYYSQIVNDFQKGDIAEGYSVSREKKESFPLTVTSAQKNPTAFYLCASTPEGLSNQPQHFGDGTRLSIL.

This chain joins TRBV5-4 and TRBJ1-1; D ambiguous. The germline V and J ends were trimmed by 2 bases and 6 bases, with 14 bases remaining between them. Germline V gene sequence: CDR1 SGHNT, CDR2 YYREEE (reference sequence). The CDR3 covers 14 residues. CDR3 DNA: TGTGCCAGCAGCTTAACGGTAGCGTCAGCTGAAGCTTTCTTT. It encodes CASSLTVASAEAFF.

There are a few counts of this clone. The gene calls are TRBV27 and TRBJ2-7, with D perhaps TRBD2 (6 bases). This CDR3 contains 14 residues. The V and J ends lost 5 bases and 7 bases respectively, with 18 bases between them. Looked up from germline, CDR1 is MNHEY and CDR2 is SMNVEV (reference sequence). As DNA, the CDR3 is TGTGCCAGCAGTCCGATCGGGACTCCAAGGGAGCAGTACTTC. Its protein is CASSPIGTPREQYF.

The chain couples TRBV5-4 to TRBJ1-2, with D hard to call. This CDR3 comprises 16 residues. Germline CDR1 and CDR2: SGHNT and YYREEE (reference sequence). V was clipped by 2 bases and J by 3 bases, with 17 bases between them. In DNA, the CDR3 is TGTGCCAGCAGCTTTGGGTTGGAGCTCACGGACTATGGCTACACCTTC. Encoded protein: CASSFGLELTDYGYTF.

The gene calls are TRBV11-3 and TRBJ2-3, with 11 positions matching TRBD2. Trimming removed 5 bases from V and 6 bases from J; junction bases left unmatched: 7. CDR3 length equals 15 residues. Germline loops: CDR1 SGHNT, CDR2 YENEEA. The CDR3 here is CASSGLAGGRDTQYF. The CDR3 nucleotides are TGTGCCAGCAGCGGGCTAGCGGGGGGAAGGGATACGCAGTATTTT.

V is TRBV7-9 and J is TRBJ2-2, with TRBD2 matching over 11 bases. V shed 1 base and J 0 bases; nucleotides not matched to a gene: 4. The CDR3 runs 18 residues. Looked up from germline, CDR1 is SEHNR and CDR2 is FQNEAQ (reference sequence). The CDR3 DNA reads TGTGCCAGCAGCTTAGTTACGGGACTAGCGGCGAACACCGGGGAGCTGTTTTTT. Translating it yields CASSLVTGLAANTGELFF.

This chain joins TRBV5-6 and TRBJ2-1, with 9 bases matching TRBD2. V gave up 3 bases and J gave up 0 bases; unmatched junction bases: 4. This CDR3 has 16 amino acids. Germline V CDR1 and CDR2: SGHDT, YYEEEE. The CDR3 DNA reads as TGTGCCAGCAGCTCAGGGCGGGGGGGCTCCTACAATGAGCAGTTCTTC. Protein sequence: CASSSGRGGSYNEQFF.

This chain joins TRBV7-9 and TRBJ1-1; the D gene is possibly TRBD1 (5 bases). Germline V gene sequence: CDR1 SEHNR, CDR2 FQNEAQ (reference sequence). This CDR3 has 14 amino acids. The V end was cut by 4 bases, the J end by 0 bases, with 9 bases between. The chain's CDR3 is CASSSSRVNTEAFF. In nucleotides, the CDR3 is TGTGCCAGCAGCTCTTCCAGGGTGAACACTGAAGCTTTCTTT.

V usage is TRBV10-1 and J usage is TRBJ1-4; the match to TRBD1 covers 7 bases. The CDR3 loop spans 22 amino acids. Germline V lookup: CDR1 WNHNN, CDR2 SYGVQD (reference sequence). Germline trimming cut 0 bases from V and 8 bases from J; bases unmatched to any gene: 27. The CDR3 protein is CASSESKLTPGQSFPVQEKLFF. In nucleotides, the CDR3 is TGCGCCAGCAGTGAGTCCAAACTTACACCGGGACAGTCCTTTCCAGTCCAGGAAAAACTGTTTTTT.

The chain carries TRBV29-1 and TRBJ2-3; TRBD2 is a possible D gene (6 bases). CDR1 and CDR2 from the germline V gene are SQVTM and ANQGSEA. The V end was cut by 6 bases, the J end by 7 bases, with 20 bases between. This CDR3 spans 14 amino acids. The CDR3 sequence is CSVGTGSRGYTQYF. The CDR3 nucleotides are TGCAGCGTGGGGACCGGGAGCCGCGGGTATACGCAGTATTTT.

The chain recombines TRBV6-4 with TRBJ2-1; TRBD2 matches at 7 bases. CDR3 length equals 15 residues. J was trimmed by 1 base and V by 5 bases; bases with no gene match: 5. Germline CDR1 and CDR2: MRHNA and SNTAGT. In DNA form, the CDR3 reads TGTGCCAGCAGTACCAGCGGGGTGTCCTACAATGAGCAGTTCTTC. Its translation: CASSTSGVSYNEQFF.

V is TRBV2 and J is TRBJ1-6; D is possibly TRBD1 (5 bases). The CDR3 has 15 amino acids. CDR1 SNHLY and CDR2 FYNNEI come from the germline V gene. The ends were cut back, 4 bases at V and 1 base at J, with 8 bases in the middle. The CDR3 DNA follows: TGTGCCAGCAGTGTAGAGGGGTCCTATAATTCACCCCTCCACTTT. This encodes CASSVEGSYNSPLHF.

This clone was detected only once. V and J are TRBV19 and TRBJ2-5; the match to TRBD1 covers 9 bases. Germline assignment: CDR1 LNHDA and CDR2 SQIVND (reference sequence). The CDR3 length is 13 residues. V was pared by 4 bases and J by 5 bases, with 2 bases of the junction left unmatched. For the CDR3, the DNA is TGTGCCAGTAGTAACAGGGGGCGGGAGACCCAGTACTTC. Amino acid sequence: CASSNRGRETQYF.

This CDR3 reads CASSLSEDTQYF. In DNA, the CDR3 is TGTGCCAGCAGTTTATCGGAGGATACGCAGTATTTT. The chain couples TRBV6-6 to TRBJ2-3; no definite D call. Germline V lookup: CDR1 MNHNY, CDR2 SVGAGI (reference sequence). Trimming took 4 bases from V and 6 from J, leaving 8 bases between them. The CDR3 is 12 amino acids.

The genes are TRBV2 and TRBJ2-7, with 7 bases identical to TRBD2. Germline lookup yields CDR1 SNHLY and CDR2 FYNNEI. The CDR3 totals 15 residues. J was trimmed by 4 bases and V by 0 bases; bases with no gene match: 6. Here the CDR3 DNA reads TGTGCCAGCAGTGAAGCGCGCGGGAGAAGATACGAGCAGTACTTC. This translates into CASSEARGRRYEQYF.

The rearrangement links TRBV19 to TRBJ2-3; 12 bases line up with TRBD2. The CDR3 has 17 residues. V dropped 5 bases and J dropped 0; count of bases not matched to a gene: 6. Per the germline V gene, CDR1 is LNHDA and CDR2 is SQIVND (reference sequence). CDR3 in amino acids: CASSSKGLAGSTDTQYF. CDR3 sequence (DNA): TGTGCCAGTAGTTCCAAAGGACTAGCGGGGAGCACAGATACGCAGTATTTT.

The V and J genes are TRBV19 and TRBJ1-3; D unresolved. Trimming cost V 6 bases and J 0 bases, with 9 bases left between them. This CDR3 spans 14 amino acids. Germline V gene lookup returns CDR1 LNHDA and CDR2 SQIVND (reference sequence). DNA of the CDR3: TGTGCCAGTAGCACCCTGGGCTCTGGAAACACCATATATTTT. Its protein is CASSTLGSGNTIYF.

The chain recombines TRBV9 with TRBJ2-7; 12 bases are a match to TRBD2. Germline V gives CDR1 SGDLS, CDR2 YYNGEE. V shed 4 bases, J shed 1 base, and the junction held 9 bases outside the gene matches. The CDR3 spans 17 residues. The CDR3 sequence is CASSQTSGSTYSYEQYF. CDR3 in DNA: TGTGCCAGCAGCCAGACTAGCGGGAGTACCTATTCCTACGAGCAGTACTTC.

The chain employs TRBV4-2 and TRBJ2-7, with D unresolved. Germline V gene data show CDR1 as LGHNA and CDR2 as YNFKEQ. The CDR3 totals 13 residues. The V gene lost 1 base and the J gene lost 0 bases, with 4 bases spanning the gap. The CDR3 protein is CASSQGASYEQYF. The CDR3 DNA reads TGTGCCAGCAGCCAAGGGGCCTCCTACGAGCAGTACTTC.

The gene calls are TRBV18 and TRBJ1-6, with no clear D. The CDR3 covers 14 residues. V was clipped by 6 bases and J by 6 bases, with 12 bases between them. Germline V lookup: CDR1 KGHSH, CDR2 LQKENI. Written as DNA, the CDR3 is TGTGCCAGCTCCGAAGAGACGCGTAATTCACCCCTCCACTTT. The encoded protein is CASSEETRNSPLHF.

The CDR3 sequence is CASMKLKGDTDTQYF. CDR3 coding DNA: TGTGCCAGTATGAAGCTAAAGGGGGATACGGATACGCAGTATTTT. V and J are TRBV19 and TRBJ2-3; TRBD1 is a possible D gene (6 bases). V was clipped by 7 bases and J by 6 bases, with 20 bases between them. Germline loops: CDR1 LNHDA, CDR2 SQIVND (reference sequence). The CDR3 is 15 residues long.

This chain connects TRBV18 to TRBJ1-2, with a weak D call TRBD1 (5 bases). V shed 3 bases and J shed 0 bases, with 17 bases lying between them. The germline V gene has CDR1 KGHSH and CDR2 LQKENI. This CDR3 comprises 17 residues. The CDR3 sequence: CASSPGNRQSPNYGYTF. The CDR3, as DNA: TGTGCCAGCTCACCCGGGAACAGGCAGTCTCCTAACTATGGCTACACCTTC. Based on the CDR3 plus reference TRBV18 and TRBJ1-2, the full variable domain is NAGVMQNPRHLVRRRGQEARLRCSPMKGHSHVYWYRQLPEEGLKFMVYLQKENIIDESGMPKERFSAEFPKEGPSILRIQQVVRGDSAAYFCASSPGNRQSPNYGYTFGSGTRLTVV.

The genes are TRBV5-1 and TRBJ1-1, with a tentative D call TRBD1 (5 bases). The ends were cut back, 6 bases at V and 0 bases at J, with 9 bases in the middle. The CDR3 runs 13 residues. Germline V lookup: CDR1 SGHRS, CDR2 YFSETQ. CDR3 nucleotides: TGCGCCAGCAAAACGGGGGTGAACACTGAAGCTTTCTTT. It encodes CASKTGVNTEAFF. The full variable domain, rest sourced from reference TRBV5-1 and TRBJ1-1, is KAGVTQTPRYLIKTRGQQVTLSCSPISGHRSVSWYQQTPGQGLQFLFEYFSETQRNKGNFPGRFSGRQFSNSRSEMNVSTLELGDSALYLCASKTGVNTEAFFGQGTRLTVV.

This chain connects TRBV30 to TRBJ1-2; D is undetermined. There are 15 residues in the CDR3. V lost 1 base to trimming and J lost 4 bases, with 16 bases between them. Germline CDR1 GTSNPN, CDR2 SVGIG (reference sequence). The DNA of the CDR3 is TGTGCCTGGAGTGAACAGTGGATTCCCCCCTATGGCTACACCTTC. Encoded protein: CAWSEQWIPPYGYTF.

The chain combines TRBV5-4 with TRBJ1-2; D gene unclear. Deletions cut 0 bases from V and 2 bases from J, with 5 bases between. Germline lookup yields CDR1 SGHNT and CDR2 YYREEE (reference sequence). This CDR3 region has 13 residues. CDR3 in amino acids: CASSLGPNYGYTF. CDR3 nucleotides: TGTGCCAGCAGCTTGGGGCCGAACTATGGCTACACCTTC.

J is TRBJ2-2 and V is TRBV5-1, with D unresolved. The V end was cut by 4 bases, the J end by 6 bases, with 10 bases between. Germline CDR1 reads SGHRS; CDR2 reads YFSETQ. This CDR3 comprises 13 residues. The CDR3 spells CASSDNYAGELFF. Here the CDR3 DNA reads TGCGCCAGCAGCGATAATTACGCCGGGGAGCTGTTTTTT. Combining the CDR3 with reference TRBV5-1 and TRBJ2-2 gives the whole variable domain KAGVTQTPRYLIKTRGQQVTLSCSPISGHRSVSWYQQTPGQGLQFLFEYFSETQRNKGNFPGRFSGRQFSNSRSEMNVSTLELGDSALYLCASSDNYAGELFFGEGSRLTVL.

The V and J genes are TRBV29-1 and TRBJ2-1; no clear D gene. Trimming pared 6 bases from V and 0 bases from J, leaving 15 bases between. This CDR3 comprises 15 residues. In germline, CDR1 is SQVTM, CDR2 ANQGSEA. In DNA, the CDR3 is TGCAGCGTCCGCCACCTGGAGAGCTCCTACAATGAGCAGTTCTTC. Amino acid sequence: CSVRHLESSYNEQFF.

This chain uses TRBV6-1 with TRBJ2-4; a possible D gene is TRBD1 (6 bases). V shed 3 bases and J shed 0 bases, with 9 bases lying between them. Germline V gene lookup returns CDR1 MNHNS and CDR2 SASEGT. The CDR3 has 15 residues. The CDR3 DNA reads as TGTGCCAGCAGTGAGGACAGTCTAGCCAAAAACATTCAGTACTTC. Translating gives CASSEDSLAKNIQYF.